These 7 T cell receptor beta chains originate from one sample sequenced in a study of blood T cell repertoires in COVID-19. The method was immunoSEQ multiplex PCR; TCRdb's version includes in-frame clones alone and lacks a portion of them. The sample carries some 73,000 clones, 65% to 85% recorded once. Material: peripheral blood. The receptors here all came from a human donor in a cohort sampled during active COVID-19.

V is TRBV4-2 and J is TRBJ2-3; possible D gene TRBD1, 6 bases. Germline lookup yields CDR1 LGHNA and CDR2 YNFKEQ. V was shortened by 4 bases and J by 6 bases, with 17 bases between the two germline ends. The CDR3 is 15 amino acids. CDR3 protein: CASSPRVGAWDTQYF. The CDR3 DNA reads TGTGCCAGCAGCCCCCGTGTGGGGGCATGGGATACGCAGTATTTT.

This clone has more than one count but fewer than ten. The CDR3 DNA sequence: TGTGCCAGCAGCTTACTAGGGCCCCAGACGGGGGAGACCCAGTACTTC. This codes for CASSLLGPQTGETQYF. The chain employs TRBV11-3 and TRBJ2-5; perhaps TRBD2 as D (5 bases). The V end lost 2 bases, the J end lost 5 bases, and 18 bases lay between the germline ends. Germline V lookup: CDR1 SGHNT, CDR2 YENEEA. The CDR3 spans 16 residues.

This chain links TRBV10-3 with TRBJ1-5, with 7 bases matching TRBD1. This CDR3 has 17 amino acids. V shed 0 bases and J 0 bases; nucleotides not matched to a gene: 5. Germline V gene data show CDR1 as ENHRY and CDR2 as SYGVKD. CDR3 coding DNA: TGTGCCATCAGTGAGTCTTCAGGGACAGATAGCAATCAGCCCCAGCATTTT. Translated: CAISESSGTDSNQPQHF.

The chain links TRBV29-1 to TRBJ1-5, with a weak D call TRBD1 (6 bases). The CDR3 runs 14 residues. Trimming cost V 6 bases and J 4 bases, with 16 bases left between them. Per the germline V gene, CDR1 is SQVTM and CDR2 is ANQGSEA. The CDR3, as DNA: TGCAGCGTCCCAGGGGCCACGGGGAATCAGCCCCAGCATTTT. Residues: CSVPGATGNQPQHF.

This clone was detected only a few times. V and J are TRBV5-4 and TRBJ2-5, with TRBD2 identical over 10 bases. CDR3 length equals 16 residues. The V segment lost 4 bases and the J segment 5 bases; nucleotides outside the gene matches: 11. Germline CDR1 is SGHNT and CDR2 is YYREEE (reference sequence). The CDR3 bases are TGTGCCAGCAGCGACCCCAGCGGGGGGGCCGTGGAGACCCAGTACTTC. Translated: CASSDPSGGAVETQYF.

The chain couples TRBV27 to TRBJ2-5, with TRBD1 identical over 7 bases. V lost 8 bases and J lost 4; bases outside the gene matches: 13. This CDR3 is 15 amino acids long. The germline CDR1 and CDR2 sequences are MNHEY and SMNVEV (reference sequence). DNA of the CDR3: TGTGCCAGCGCTATCAGACAGGGACGGTCAGAGACCCAGTACTTC. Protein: CASAIRQGRSETQYF.

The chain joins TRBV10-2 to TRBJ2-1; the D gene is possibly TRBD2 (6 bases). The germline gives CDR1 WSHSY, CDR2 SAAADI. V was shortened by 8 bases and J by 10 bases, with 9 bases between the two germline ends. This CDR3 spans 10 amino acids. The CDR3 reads CASGGIEQFF. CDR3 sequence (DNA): TGCGCCAGCGGCGGGATAGAGCAGTTCTTC.